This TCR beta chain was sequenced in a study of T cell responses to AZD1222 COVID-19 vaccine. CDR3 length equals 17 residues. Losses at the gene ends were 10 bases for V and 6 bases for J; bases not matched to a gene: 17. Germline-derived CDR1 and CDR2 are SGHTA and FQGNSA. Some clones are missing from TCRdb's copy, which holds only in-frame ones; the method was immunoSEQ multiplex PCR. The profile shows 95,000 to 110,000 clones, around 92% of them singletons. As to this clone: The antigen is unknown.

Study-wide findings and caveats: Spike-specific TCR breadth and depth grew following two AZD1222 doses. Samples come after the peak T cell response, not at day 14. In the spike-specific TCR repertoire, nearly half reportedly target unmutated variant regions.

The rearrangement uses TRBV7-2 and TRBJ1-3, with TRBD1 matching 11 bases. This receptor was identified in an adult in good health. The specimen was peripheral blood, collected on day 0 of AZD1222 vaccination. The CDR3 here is CAKTWDRGAKDENTIYF. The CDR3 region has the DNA TGTGCCAAAACCTGGGACAGGGGGGCAAAAGACGAAAACACCATATATTTT.